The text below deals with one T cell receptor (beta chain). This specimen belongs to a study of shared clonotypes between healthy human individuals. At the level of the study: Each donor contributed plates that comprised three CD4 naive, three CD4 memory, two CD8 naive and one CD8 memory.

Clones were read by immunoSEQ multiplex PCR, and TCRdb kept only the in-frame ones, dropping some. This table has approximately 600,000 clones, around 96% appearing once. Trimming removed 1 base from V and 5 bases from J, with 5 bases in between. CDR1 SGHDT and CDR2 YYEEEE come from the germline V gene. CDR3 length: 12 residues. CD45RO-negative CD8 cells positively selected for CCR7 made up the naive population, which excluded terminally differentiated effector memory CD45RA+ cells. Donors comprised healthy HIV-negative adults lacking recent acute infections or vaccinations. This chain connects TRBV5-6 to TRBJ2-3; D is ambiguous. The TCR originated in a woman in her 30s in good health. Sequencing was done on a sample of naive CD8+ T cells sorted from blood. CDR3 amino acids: CASSLFGDTQYF. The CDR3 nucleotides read TGTGCCAGCAGCTTGTTTGGAGATACGCAGTATTTT.